The source of this T cell receptor beta chain is a study of CD8 T cells in Susac syndrome. RNA in amounts of about 0.5 to 1 ug was reverse transcribed with random hexamers. TCRdb re-called the immunoSEQ multiplex PCR reads with MiXCR, one entry per CDR3 protein. The data hold 150,000 to 200,000 distinct CDR3 sequences, with approximately 94% observed a single time. V lost 3 bases and J lost 8, with 22 bases in between. This CDR3 has 15 amino acids. CDR1 is DFQATT, CDR2 SNEGSKA, per germline (reference sequence). Sequencing targeted TCR beta in T cells from blood (CD8+ and CD4+). The rearrangement joins TRBV20-1 to TRBJ1-2; a possible D gene is TRBD1 (6 bases). The sample consisted of CD4+ T cells from PBMCs. The clonotype originates from a human donor with multiple sclerosis. CDR3 amino acids: CSARWGLEGTGGYTF. CDR3 DNA: TGCAGTGCTAGGTGGGGGCTGGAGGGCACGGGGGGCTACACCTTC.